This T cell receptor (beta chain) was recovered during a study of cytotoxic CD8 clonotypes in ibrutinib-treated CLL. Study-level information: An average of approximately 260,000 productive templates and 94,082 productive rearrangements was obtained per sample. Study conclusions and caveats: Pretreatment clonality was elevated relative to age-matched healthy donors and paralleled circulating CD8+ T-cell counts. Clonality, elevated at ibrutinib response, dropped back toward baseline at progression.

The CDR3 has 12 amino acids. V shed 6 bases and J 6 bases; nucleotides not matched to a gene: 3. The germline gives CDR1 MNHNS, CDR2 SASEGT. Method: immunoSEQ multiplex PCR; TCRdb's copy keeps in-frame clones and lacks some. The table records around 29,000 clones, more than 65% of them present only once. The table lists this clone with a count of one. Its antigen remains unidentified. The chain carries TRBV6-1 and TRBJ2-7; 9 bases fit TRBD1. The sample was PBMCs, taken after 24 months of ibrutinib treatment. This TCR was sampled from a human donor with chronic lymphocytic leukemia. This CDR3 reads CASRGQGIEQYF. The DNA for the CDR3 is TGTGCCAGCAGGGGACAGGGTATCGAGCAGTACTTC.